The 14 T cell receptor beta chains given below trace back to one sample, sequenced in a study of spatial heterogeneity in lung cancer. Indicated time point: sample taken at primary tumor resection. From tumor, nontumor lung or frozen PBMC, whole RNA was taken unsorted for sequencing. TCRdb fed the 5' RACE reads into MiXCR, producing one record per CDR3 protein. The sample consists of 30,000 to 45,000 distinct CDR3 sequences, roughly 5.6% of them appearing once. The sequencing used PBMCs, collected at surgery. The source of these receptors is a female donor with early-stage non-small cell lung cancer.

This clonotype was observed many times. V usage is TRBV20-1 and J usage is TRBJ2-1; 9 positions match TRBD1. The length of the CDR3 is 15 residues. V lost 3 bases to trimming and J lost 7 bases; unmatched junction nucleotides: 10. CDR1 and CDR2 (germline): DFQATT, SNEGSKA (reference sequence). The DNA of the CDR3 is TGCAGTGCTAGGATAAGGGGGACAGGGATAAATGAGCAGTTCTTC. It translates to CSARIRGTGINEQFF.

This clonotype was seen repeatedly, ten times or more. V and J are TRBV2 and TRBJ2-5; the match to TRBD1 covers 9 bases. J lost 4 bases, V lost 9 bases, and 3 bases had no gene match. Germline lookup yields CDR1 SNHLY and CDR2 FYNNEI. The CDR3 covers 12 residues. In DNA form, the CDR3 reads TGTGCCAGTCGGACAGGGGCAGAGACCCAGTACTTC. Its translation is CASRTGAETQYF.

This clonotype was counted ten times or more. The genes are TRBV5-1 and TRBJ2-5; possible D gene TRBD1, 6 bases. The CDR3 has 14 residues. The germline CDR1 and CDR2 sequences are SGHRS and YFSETQ. V was trimmed by 1 base and J by 4 bases, leaving 11 bases between them. Written as DNA, the CDR3 is TGCGCCAGCAGCTTGAGGGGGATCGGAGAGACCCAGTACTTC. Translation: CASSLRGIGETQYF.

The rearrangement links TRBV7-2 to TRBJ1-5; 8 bases align to TRBD1. The CDR3 totals 15 residues. CDR1 SGHTA and CDR2 FQGNSA come from the germline V gene. J was trimmed by 5 bases and V by 5 bases; bases with no gene match: 8. The CDR3 region is CASSMGQVLDQPQHF. CDR3 sequence (DNA): TGTGCCAGCAGCATGGGACAGGTTCTTGATCAGCCCCAGCATTTT.

At least ten counts were recorded for this clonotype. The chain carries TRBV28 and TRBJ2-6; D perhaps matches TRBD1 (6 bases). V was cut by 5 bases and J by 0 bases, with 11 bases left in between. CDR3 length: 16 amino acids. Germline V gene data show CDR1 as MDHEN and CDR2 as SYDVKM. CDR3 coding DNA: TGTGCCAGCAGTACCTCCAGGGGCTCTGGGGCCAACGTCCTGACTTTC. This gives the protein CASSTSRGSGANVLTF.

This sequence joins TRBV29-1 and TRBJ2-3; D gene unclear. The CDR3 sequence is 14 residues long. Germline V lookup: CDR1 SQVTM, CDR2 ANQGSEA. Deletions cut 2 bases from V and 1 base from J, with 10 bases between. In DNA form, the CDR3 reads TGCAGCGTTGAATCCGAGGCCCGCACAGATACGCAGTATTTT. Its translation: CSVESEARTDTQYF.

This clonotype was counted at least ten times. The chain is built from TRBV13 and TRBJ2-7, with D hard to call. V was clipped by 2 bases and J by 3 bases, with 5 bases between them. CDR1 and CDR2 from the germline V gene are PRHDT and FYEKMQ (reference sequence). CDR3 length equals 12 residues. For the CDR3, the DNA is TGTGCCAGCAGCTTATCTAGCTACGAGCAGTACTTC. Residues: CASSLSSYEQYF.

This clonotype was recorded at least ten times. The chain has TRBV7-2 and TRBJ1-3; 9 positions agree with TRBD1. V was pared by 5 bases and J by 0 bases, with 17 bases of the junction left unmatched. Germline V CDR1 and CDR2: SGHTA, FQGNSA. The CDR3 loop spans 20 amino acids. The CDR3 nucleotides read TGTGCCAGCAGCCCCCTCCCCCGGGACAGGGTTTACAGCTCTGGAAACACCATATATTTT. Protein sequence: CASSPLPRDRVYSSGNTIYF. Full variable domain (rest looked up from reference TRBV7-2 and TRBJ1-3): GAGVSQSPSNKVTEKGKDVELRCDPISGHTALYWYRQSLGQGLEFLIYFQGNSAPDKSGLPSDRFSAERTGGSVSTLTIQRTQQEDSAVYLCASSPLPRDRVYSSGNTIYFGEGSWLTVV.

The rearrangement joins TRBV2 to TRBJ2-7; TRBD1 is a possible D gene (5 bases). CDR1 and CDR2 (germline): SNHLY, FYNNEI. The CDR3 is made up of 13 amino acids. V was pared by 2 bases and J by 5 bases, with 10 bases between. CDR3 protein: CASSEQGRDEQYF. The CDR3 DNA reads TGTGCCAGCAGTGAACAGGGTCGCGACGAGCAGTACTTC.

This clonotype has ten or more counts. The chain joins TRBV3-1 to TRBJ1-2; TRBD1 agrees at 9 bases. V shed 0 bases, J shed 2 bases, and the junction held 7 bases outside the gene matches. The CDR3 extends over 17 amino acids. Germline CDR1 and CDR2: LGHDT and YNNKEL (reference sequence). CDR3 amino acids: CASSQDYPGQGNYGYTF. The CDR3 bases are TGTGCCAGCAGCCAAGACTATCCAGGACAGGGGAACTATGGCTACACCTTC.

This clonotype was counted many times. The CDR3 loop is CASFGRDAFYGYTF. The CDR3 DNA reads as TGTGCCAGTTTCGGCAGGGACGCGTTCTATGGCTACACCTTC. V gene TRBV2 combines with J gene TRBJ1-2; TRBD1 might be the D (5 bases). The CDR3 has 14 amino acids. V lost 9 bases to trimming and J lost 4 bases, with 18 bases between them. The V gene's germline CDR1 is SNHLY and CDR2 FYNNEI.

The chain is built from TRBV20-1 and TRBJ1-1, with unresolved D. V gave up 5 bases and J gave up 9 bases, with 16 bases separating them. Germline V gene data show CDR1 as DFQATT and CDR2 as SNEGSKA (reference sequence). The CDR3 runs 12 residues. The CDR3 is CSALKGPRQAFF. CDR3 DNA: TGCAGTGCTCTCAAGGGCCCGAGGCAAGCTTTCTTT.

By its share, this clonotype is medium-sized. V and J are TRBV7-2 and TRBJ2-1, with 7 bases that match TRBD2. CDR1 is SGHTA and CDR2 is FQGNSA in the germline V gene. There are 15 residues in the CDR3. The trim removed 2 bases at V and 4 bases at J, leaving 5 bases unmatched. CDR3 sequence: CASSLRTSAYNEQFF. In DNA form, the CDR3 reads TGTGCCAGCAGCTTACGTACTAGCGCGTACAATGAGCAGTTCTTC.

There are many counts of this clonotype. This chain uses TRBV28 with TRBJ2-7; tentatively, D is TRBD2 (7 bases). The CDR3 consists of 13 residues. The germline V gene has CDR1 MDHEN and CDR2 SYDVKM. V lost 6 bases, J lost 7 bases, and 16 bases lay in between. The CDR3 is CASRKGGSSEQYF. Here the CDR3 DNA reads TGTGCCAGCAGAAAGGGGGGGTCGAGTGAGCAGTACTTC.